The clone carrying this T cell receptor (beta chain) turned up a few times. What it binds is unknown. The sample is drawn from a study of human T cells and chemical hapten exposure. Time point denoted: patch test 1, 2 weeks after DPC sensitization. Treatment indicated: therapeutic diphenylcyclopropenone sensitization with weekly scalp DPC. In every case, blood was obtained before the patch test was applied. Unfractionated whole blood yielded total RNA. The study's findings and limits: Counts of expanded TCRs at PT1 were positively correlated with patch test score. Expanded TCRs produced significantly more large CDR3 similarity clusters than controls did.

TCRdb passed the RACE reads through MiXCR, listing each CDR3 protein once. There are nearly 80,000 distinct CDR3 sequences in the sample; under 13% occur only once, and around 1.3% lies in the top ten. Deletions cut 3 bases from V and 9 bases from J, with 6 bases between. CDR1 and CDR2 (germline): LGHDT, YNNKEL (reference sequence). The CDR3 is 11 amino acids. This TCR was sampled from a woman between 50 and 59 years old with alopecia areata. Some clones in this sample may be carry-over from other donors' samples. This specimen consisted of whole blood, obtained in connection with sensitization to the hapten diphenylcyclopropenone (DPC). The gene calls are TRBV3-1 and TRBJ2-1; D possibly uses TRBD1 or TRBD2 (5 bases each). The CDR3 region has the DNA TGTGCCAGCAGCCATGGGACTGAGCAGTTCTTC. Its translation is CASSHGTEQFF.